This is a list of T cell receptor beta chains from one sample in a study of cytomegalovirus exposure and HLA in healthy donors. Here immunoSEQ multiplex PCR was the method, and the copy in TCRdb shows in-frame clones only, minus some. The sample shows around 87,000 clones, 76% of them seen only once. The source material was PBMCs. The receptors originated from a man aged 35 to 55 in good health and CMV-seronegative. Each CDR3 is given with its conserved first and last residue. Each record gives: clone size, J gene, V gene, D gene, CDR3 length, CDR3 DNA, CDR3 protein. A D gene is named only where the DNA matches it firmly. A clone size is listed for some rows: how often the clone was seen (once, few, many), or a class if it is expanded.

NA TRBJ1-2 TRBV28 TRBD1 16 TGTGCCAGCAGTTTCCCCAAACAGGGGTTCAGCTATGGCTACACCTTC CASSFPKQGFSYGYTF
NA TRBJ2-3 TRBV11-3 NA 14 TGTGCCAGCAGCCCGACTAGTTTCGAGGATACGCAGTATTTT CASSPTSFEDTQYF
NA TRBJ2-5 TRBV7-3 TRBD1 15 TGTGCCAGCAGCTTAATTGGACAGGGAGGTGAGACCCAGTACTTC CASSLIGQGGETQYF
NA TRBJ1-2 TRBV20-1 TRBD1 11 TGCAGTGCTACCGACAGGGTTGGCTACACCTTC CSATDRVGYTF
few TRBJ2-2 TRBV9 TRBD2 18 TGTGCCAGCAGCCCTTTCGGGACTAGCGGGGGACTTGGCGGGGAGCTGTTTTTT CASSPFGTSGGLGGELFF
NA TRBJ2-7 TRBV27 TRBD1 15 TGTGCCAGCAGTTTAATCGGGACAGTGGCATACGAGCAGTACTTC CASSLIGTVAYEQYF
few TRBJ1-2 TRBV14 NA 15 TGTGCCAGCAGCCAAGACCGGTCTCCGCTCTATGGCTACACCTTC CASSQDRSPLYGYTF
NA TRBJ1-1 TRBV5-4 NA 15 TGTGCCAGCAGCTTGGGGGCGGGTCAGAACACTGAAGCTTTCTTT CASSLGAGQNTEAFF
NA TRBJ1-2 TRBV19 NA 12 TGTGCCAGCATCGGGGATCCTGGTGGCTACCCCTTC CASIGDPGGYPF
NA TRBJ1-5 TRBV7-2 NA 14 TGTGCCAGCAGCTGGCCACCCCGTGGTCAGCCCCAGCATTTT CASSWPPRGQPQHF
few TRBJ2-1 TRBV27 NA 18 TGTGCCAGCAGTTTTAGGCCAAGGGGTATGGTCGCGAACCATGAGCAGTTCTTC CASSFRPRGMVANHEQFF
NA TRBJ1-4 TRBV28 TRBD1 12 TGTGCCAGCAGTTGGGACAGGGGCAAACTGTTTTTT CASSWDRGKLFF
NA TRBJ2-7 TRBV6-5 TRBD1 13 TGTGCCAGCAGTAGGGGACAGGCCTACGAGCAGTACTTC CASSRGQAYEQYF
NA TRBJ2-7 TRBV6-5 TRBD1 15 TGTGCCAGCAGTCGGACCGGGACAGTAGACTACGAGCAGTACTTC CASSRTGTVDYEQYF
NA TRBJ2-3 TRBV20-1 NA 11 TGCAGTGCTAGATTGGGAGGTACGCAGTATTTT CSARLGGTQYF
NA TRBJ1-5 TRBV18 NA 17 TGTGCCAGCTCACCAAGGGCAGCGGCAGATAGCAATCAGCCCCAGCATTTT CASSPRAAADSNQPQHF
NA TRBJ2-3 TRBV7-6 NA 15 TGTGCCAGCAGCCCCCAGGGGGGTTTCACAGATACGCAGTATTTT CASSPQGGFTDTQYF
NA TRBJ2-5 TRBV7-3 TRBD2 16 TGTGCCAGCAGCCCAATACCGACTAGCGGGGGTGAGACCCAGTACTTC CASSPIPTSGGETQYF
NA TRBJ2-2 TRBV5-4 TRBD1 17 TGTGCCAGCAGTCTTGCCGGGACAGGGGATAGGACCGGGGAGCTGTTTTTT CASSLAGTGDRTGELFF
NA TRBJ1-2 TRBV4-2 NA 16 TGTACCAGCAGCCAAGATTTTGGAGGGGAGAATTATGGCTACACCTTC CTSSQDFGGENYGYTF
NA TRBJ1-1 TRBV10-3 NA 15 TGTGCCATCAGTGAGTCGAACAGAAAGAACACTGAAGCTTTCTTT CAISESNRKNTEAFF
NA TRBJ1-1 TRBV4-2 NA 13 TGTGCCAGCAGCCGAGGGGGGGACACTGAAGCTTTCTTT CASSRGGDTEAFF
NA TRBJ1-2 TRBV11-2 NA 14 TGTGCCAGCAGCTCCTACAGGGTTTGGCGGGGCTACACCTTC CASSSYRVWRGYTF
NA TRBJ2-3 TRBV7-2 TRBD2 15 TGTGCCAGCAGCTCCTCCCCCGGGGGGGCCCGAAGGCAGTATTTT CASSSSPGGARRQYF
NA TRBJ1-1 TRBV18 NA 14 TGTGCCAGCTCGTCACAGGGATCCCCCACTGAAGCTTTCTTT CASSSQGSPTEAFF
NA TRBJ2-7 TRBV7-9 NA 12 TGTGCCAGCAGCTCCCTCTCCTACGAGCAGTACTTC CASSSLSYEQYF
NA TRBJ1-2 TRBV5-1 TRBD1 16 TGCGCCAGCAGCTTGCTCGGACAGGGGGCGATATGGGGCTACACCTTC CASSLLGQGAIWGYTF
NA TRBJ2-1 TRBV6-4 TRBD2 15 TGTGCCAGCAGTGATGAAGCGGGGGGGCCGGGGGAGCAGTTCTTC CASSDEAGGPGEQFF
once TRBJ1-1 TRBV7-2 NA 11 TGTGCCAGCAGCTTCGCAGGGGTGCCTTTCTTT CASSFAGVPFF
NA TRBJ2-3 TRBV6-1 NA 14 TGTGCCAGCGTCTCGGGAACTAGCACAGATACGCAGTATTTT CASVSGTSTDTQYF
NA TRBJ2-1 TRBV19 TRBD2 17 TGTGCCAGTACAGATAGCGGGGGGGCCCCCTCCTACAATGAGCAGTTCTTC CASTDSGGAPSYNEQFF
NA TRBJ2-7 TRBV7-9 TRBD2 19 TGTGCCAGCAGCTTGTTCCCGGGACTAGCGGGGGCCGATACCTACGAGCAGTACTTC CASSLFPGLAGADTYEQYF